The 5 T cell receptor beta chains reported below all come from one sample, sequenced in a study of T-cell reconstitution after alpha-beta-depleted transplantation in children (dated by TCRdb to about 2016). The sample's treatment or condition label, decoded: allogeneic hematopoietic cell transplantation with graft depleted of TCRalphabeta T cells and CD19 B cells. Library prep was done by PCR. Reads for this sample came from an Illumina HiSeq 2500. Molecular barcoding was employed in the preparation of TCR libraries, with unique molecular identifiers being used to normalize TCRbeta repertoire quantification. TCRdb passed the public sequencing reads through fastp at Q25 and MiXCR, retaining productive beta sequences. Rows with a matching CDR3 protein are joined into one entry that keeps the most common DNA and genes. The sample table lists 70,000 to 95,000 distinct CDR3 sequences, 15% to 19% of them with a count of one. Clones ranked in the top ten supply around 20% of the sample.

Sequencing used PBMCs, mostly from graft donor cells, obtained 180 days after TCRalphabeta/CD19-depleted stem cell transplant. These receptors came from a male patient between 2 and 15 years old who had a stem cell transplant for acute lymphoblastic leukemia, so the T cells may come from the graft donor.

The rearrangement joins TRBV12-3 or TRBV12-4 to TRBJ1-1, with D unclear. The V gene lost 3 bases and the J gene lost 7 bases, with 12 bases spanning the gap. The CDR3 runs 13 residues. In DNA, the CDR3 is TGTGCCAGCAGTTTGGTCCAGGAACTTGAAGCTTTCTTT. As protein: CASSLVQELEAFF.

This clonotype came up a few times. The chain employs TRBV5-1 and TRBJ1-1, with unresolved D. Germline V CDR1 and CDR2: SGHRS, YFSETQ. The ends were cut back, 1 base at V and 0 bases at J, with 4 bases in the middle. The CDR3 has 13 amino acids. The CDR3 DNA reads as TGCGCCAGCAGCTTGCTACTGAACACTGAAGCTTTCTTT. As protein: CASSLLLNTEAFF.

This clonotype was detected a few times. CDR3 region: CAIIGASDTQYF. The CDR3 region has the DNA TGTGCCATCATAGGGGCTTCAGATACGCAGTATTTT. The rearrangement links TRBV10-3 to TRBJ2-3, with D possibly being TRBD1 (5 bases). The germline CDR1 and CDR2 sequences are ENHRY and SYGVKD. CDR3 size: 12 residues. V lost 7 bases and J 4 bases, leaving 9 bases between the germline ends.

This clonotype was seen a handful of times. The gene calls are TRBV3-1 and TRBJ2-2, with a tentative D call TRBD2 (5 bases). The CDR3 has 14 amino acids. V was trimmed by 1 base and J by 5 bases, leaving 8 bases between them. Germline V gene data show CDR1 as LGHDT and CDR2 as YNNKEL (reference sequence). The CDR3 loop reads CASSQAWETGELFF. The CDR3 coding sequence is TGTGCCAGCAGCCAAGCCTGGGAGACCGGGGAGCTGTTTTTT.

The CDR3 loop is CSASRTYEQYF. CDR3 DNA: TGCAGTGCTAGTAGGACCTACGAGCAGTACTTC. The chain combines TRBV20-1 with TRBJ2-7; D is uncertain. Trimming removed 3 bases from V and 2 bases from J, with 5 bases in between. This CDR3 region has 11 residues. Per germline, CDR1 DFQATT and CDR2 SNEGSKA (reference sequence).